This T cell receptor (beta chain) originates from a study of CD8+ T cells in alopecia areata. Study-level background: Percentage of affected scalp area was the basis on which treated patients' severity was scored.

Study-wide results and limits: TCR sharing was clearer in mice than between patients, perhaps partly owing to patient HLA diversity.

RNA was extracted and reverse transcribed into cDNA as the sequencing template. The data were produced by immunoSEQ multiplex PCR, yet TCRdb's version contains in-frame clones alone and is incomplete. The sample shows fewer than 110,000 clones, about three fifths of them seen only once. This clone came up a few times. Its antigen remains unidentified. Treatment described: oral pan-JAK inhibitor, 5-10 mg twice daily. As part of sample collection, lesional scalp punch biopsies and peripheral blood were taken from alopecia areata patients. The germline V and J ends were trimmed by 0 bases and 5 bases, with 5 bases remaining between them. In germline, CDR1 is PRHDT, CDR2 FYEKMQ (reference sequence). The CDR3 loop spans 13 amino acids.

This sequence originates from a human donor with alopecia areata. The sample was CD8+ T cells sorted from blood, taken at approximately week 61, from a patient treated with tofacitinib. The chain recombines TRBV13 with TRBJ2-1; D not certain. The CDR3 DNA reads as TGTGCCAGCAGCTTAGGCCGGGACAATGAGCAGTTCTTC. This codes for CASSLGRDNEQFF.